The 4 T cell receptor beta chains below all came from one sample that was sequenced in a study of blood T cell repertoires in COVID-19. Generated by immunoSEQ multiplex PCR, the TCRdb table keeps only in-frame clones and is missing some. The sample includes 100,000 to 150,000 clones, around 81% of them seen just once. Sequenced material: peripheral blood. The receptors come from a man in his forties with active or convalescent COVID-19.

J is TRBJ2-3 and V is TRBV30, with D perhaps matching TRBD1 (5 bases). The germline V and J ends were trimmed by 2 bases and 6 bases, with 9 bases remaining between them. The V gene's germline CDR1 is GTSNPN and CDR2 SVGIG (reference sequence). CDR3 size: 12 residues. Here the CDR3 reads CAWSFHRDTQYF. The CDR3 DNA sequence: TGTGCCTGGAGTTTTCACAGGGATACGCAGTATTTT.

This chain uses TRBV5-1 with TRBJ1-4; weak D call: TRBD1 (5 bases). V was trimmed by 0 bases and J by 0 bases, leaving 9 bases between them. Germline V lookup: CDR1 SGHRS, CDR2 YFSETQ. CDR3 length equals 16 residues. CDR3: CASSLGTKPTNEKLFF. Here the CDR3 DNA reads TGCGCCAGCAGCTTGGGGACAAAGCCAACTAATGAAAAACTGTTTTTT.

The V gene is TRBV6-5, the J gene TRBJ2-3; 9 nucleotides line up with TRBD2. The junction had 5 bases not matched to a gene; V was cut back by 5 bases and J by 2 bases. In germline, CDR1 is MNHEY, CDR2 SVGAGI. The CDR3 totals 15 residues. The CDR3 DNA sequence: TGTGCCAGCAGTCCCAGCGGGGGGACCACAGATACGCAGTATTTT. This codes for CASSPSGGTTDTQYF.

The chain couples TRBV6-5 to TRBJ2-7; tentative D call: TRBD1 (5 bases). V lost 7 bases and J lost 2, with 12 bases in between. CDR1 and CDR2 (germline): MNHEY, SVGAGI. The CDR3 sequence is 13 residues long. Written as DNA, the CDR3 is TGTGCCAGCACCCAAACGACAGCCTACGAGCAGTACTTC. This sequence encodes CASTQTTAYEQYF.